A selection of T cell receptor beta chains follows, all from one sample in a study of radiotherapy plus CTLA-4 blockade in lung cancer. Measured with immunoSEQ multiplex PCR; TCRdb has only the in-frame clones, and not every one. The sample lists roughly 88,000 clones, roughly 85% seen once, with around 0.8% in the top ten. The sample consisted of peripheral blood, taken from a patient treated with radiotherapy plus ipilimumab. These receptors all stem from a human donor with non-small cell lung cancer who had stable disease on radiotherapy plus ipilimumab. Both conserved end residues are part of each CDR3. A D gene is named only where the DNA matches it firmly. For some rows the clone size is stated as once, few or many, or as a class when expanded; others skip it.

D gene | J gene | clone size | V gene | CDR3 protein | CDR3 DNA
- | TRBJ1-1 | - | TRBV18 | CASSEGGNTEAFF | TGTGCCAGCTCAGAGGGGGGAAACACTGAAGCTTTCTTT
- | TRBJ1-2 | - | TRBV28 | CASRSQATAFGYTF | TGTGCCAGCAGATCTCAAGCGACAGCCTTTGGCTACACCTTC
- | TRBJ1-6 | - | TRBV25-1 | CASSESGSRAPLHF | TGTGCCAGCAGTGAATCAGGGAGTAGGGCGCCCCTCCACTTT
- | TRBJ2-2 | few | TRBV7-9 | CASSRRLRQINTGELFF | TGTGCCAGCAGCCGTCGATTGAGGCAGATTAACACCGGGGAGCTGTTTTTT
- | TRBJ2-5 | - | TRBV5-4 | CASSPTGAGIETQYF | TGTGCCAGCAGCCCTACGGGGGCCGGAATAGAGACCCAGTACTTC
- | TRBJ2-5 | - | TRBV5-1 | CASSFTGQETQYF | TGCGCCAGCAGCTTTACTGGGCAGGAGACCCAGTACTTC
- | TRBJ2-1 | - | TRBV5-8 | CASSLRTLYNEQFF | TGTGCCAGCAGCTTGCGGACACTTTACAATGAGCAGTTCTTC
TRBD1 | TRBJ2-3 | - | TRBV10-3 | CAISGGQGAIDTQYF | TGTGCCATCAGTGGGGGACAGGGGGCAATAGATACGCAGTATTTT
TRBD2 | TRBJ2-3 | - | TRBV4-2 | CASIRTAGEIGDTQYF | TGTGCCAGCATCCGAACAGCGGGAGAAATTGGAGATACGCAGTATTTT
- | TRBJ2-7 | once | TRBV5-1 | CASSLVSGSYEQYF | TGCGCCAGCAGCTTGGTCTCGGGGTCCTACGAGCAGTACTTC
- | TRBJ1-5 | - | TRBV28 | CASSVQGNQPQHF | TGTGCCAGCAGTGTACAGGGAAATCAGCCCCAGCATTTT
- | TRBJ1-4 | once | TRBV6-5 | CASSYRSFSSTEKLFF | TGTGCCAGCAGTTACCGTTCATTCTCGAGCACTGAAAAACTGTTTTTT
TRBD1 | TRBJ2-7 | - | TRBV5-1 | CASSYDRGRHEQYF | TGCGCCAGCAGCTACGACAGGGGTCGACACGAGCAGTACTTC
- | TRBJ2-7 | - | TRBV7-9 | CASSLGSHSYEQYF | TGTGCCAGCAGCTTAGGGTCCCACTCCTACGAGCAGTACTTC
- | TRBJ2-2 | - | TRBV6-5 | CASTLARGVNGELFF | TGTGCCAGCACCCTGGCCAGGGGGGTTAACGGGGAGCTGTTTTTT
- | TRBJ2-5 | - | TRBV25-1 | CASSAAGAQSETQYF | TGTGCCAGCAGTGCCGCGGGGGCCCAAAGTGAGACCCAGTACTTC